Listed here are 4 T cell receptor beta chains from one sample, sequenced in a study of blood T cell repertoires in COVID-19. Using immunoSEQ multiplex PCR, the repertoire was profiled, and TCRdb retains in-frame clones only, with some absent. There are approximately 190,000 clones in the sample; 84% occur only once, and 4% to 6% lies in the top ten. Material for sequencing was peripheral blood. The receptor source for this set is a woman aged 70-85 years with active or convalescent COVID-19.

In regard to this clone: Distinct nucleotide sequences in the sample also encode this CDR3. The chain's CDR3 is CASSVTSGNNEQFF. CDR3 DNA: TGTGCCAGCAGCGTTACTAGCGGTAACAATGAGCAGTTCTTC. This rearrangement joins TRBV3-1 (or the pseudogene TRBV3-2) to TRBJ2-1, with 8 bases lining up with TRBD2. The CDR3 loop spans 14 amino acids. J was trimmed by 5 bases and V by 5 bases; bases with no gene match: 5. CDR1 is LGHDT, CDR2 YNNKEL, per germline (reference sequence).

The chain uses TRBV19 and TRBJ2-2, with D hard to call. V shed 7 bases and J shed 2 bases, with 11 bases lying between them. CDR1 and CDR2 from the germline V gene are LNHDA and SQIVND (reference sequence). CDR3 size: 14 residues. CDR3 nucleotide sequence: TGTGCCAGTACCGAGGCTCTCAACACCGGGGAGCTGTTTTTT. This translates into CASTEALNTGELFF.

V is TRBV14 and J is TRBJ1-2; D is perhaps TRBD1 (5 bases). The CDR3 is made up of 12 amino acids. Germline values: CDR1 SGHDN, CDR2 FVKESK. V lost 2 bases, J lost 7 bases, and 8 bases lay in between. CDR3 sequence reads: CASSQTRVGYTF. The CDR3 coding sequence is TGTGCCAGCAGCCAAACCAGGGTTGGCTACACCTTC.

In its sample, this clone was seen once. V gene TRBV5-1 combines with J gene TRBJ1-3, with TRBD1 matching 9 bases. This CDR3 spans 16 amino acids. Germline V gene data show CDR1 as SGHRS and CDR2 as YFSETQ. The trim removed 1 base at V and 4 bases at J, leaving 6 bases unmatched. The CDR3 sequence: CASSLTGTGQGNTIYF. The CDR3 region has the DNA TGCGCCAGCAGCTTGACAGGGACAGGGCAAGGAAACACCATATATTTT.